The 29 T cell receptor beta chains below were found in one sample sequenced in a study of siplizumab effects on memory and regulatory T cells. Here immunoSEQ multiplex PCR was the method, and the copy in TCRdb shows in-frame clones only, minus some. This sample has 95,000 to 110,000 clones; 93% occur once, and the top ten carry approximately 0.6%. Sequences were obtained from Tregs sorted from blood. Every receptor here comes from a human donor in good health.

V and J are TRBV6-5 and TRBJ1-1; 7 nucleotides match TRBD1. Germline V gene data show CDR1 as MNHEY and CDR2 as SVGAGI. The CDR3 is made up of 14 amino acids. After removal of 10 bases from V and 4 bases from J, the junction contained 12 bases not matched to a gene. This CDR3 is CATKGEGAPTEAFF. The CDR3, as DNA: TGTGCCACCAAAGGAGAGGGGGCCCCCACTGAAGCTTTCTTT.

The chain carries TRBV30 and TRBJ2-5, with 10 bases that match TRBD2. The CDR3 has 14 amino acids. The J segment lost 3 bases and the V segment lost 2 bases, leaving 3 bases of the junction unmatched. The germline V gene encodes CDR1 GTSNPN and CDR2 SVGIG (reference sequence). The CDR3 bases are TGTGCCTGGAGTACTAGCGGGGTTAAAGAGACCCAGTACTTC. Its translation is CAWSTSGVKETQYF.

The V call is TRBV15, the J call TRBJ1-4; D unresolved. The germline V and J ends were trimmed by 4 bases and 5 bases, with 11 bases remaining between them. This CDR3 comprises 14 residues. CDR1 LNHNV and CDR2 YYDKDF come from the germline V gene (reference sequence). Written as DNA, the CDR3 is TGTGCCACCAGCACCGCGACGGGGAATGAAAAACTGTTTTTT. Translation gives CATSTATGNEKLFF.

The V gene is TRBV6-1, the J gene TRBJ1-6; tentative D call: TRBD1 (5 bases). Trimming took 1 base from V and 7 from J, leaving 14 bases between them. The germline V gene has CDR1 MNHNS and CDR2 SASEGT. The CDR3 length is 16 residues. This chain's CDR3 is CASSEVPPGGNSPLHF. The DNA of the CDR3 is TGTGCCAGCAGTGAAGTTCCCCCGGGGGGGAATTCACCCCTCCACTTT.

V gene TRBV9 combines with J gene TRBJ2-1; TRBD1 aligns across 9 bases. CDR1 is SGDLS, CDR2 YYNGEE, per germline. The ends lost 3 bases at V and 9 bases at J; junction bases unmatched: 4. The CDR3 loop spans 13 amino acids. The CDR3, as DNA: TGTGCCAGCAGCGCGGGACAGGGAGCTGAGCAGTTCTTC. The encoded protein is CASSAGQGAEQFF.

This sequence joins TRBV29-1 and TRBJ2-5; a possible D gene is TRBD1 (6 bases). Per germline, CDR1 SQVTM and CDR2 ANQGSEA. The CDR3 has 14 residues. V was pared by 2 bases and J by 7 bases, with 17 bases between. CDR3 protein: CSVEMGASVGTQYF. The CDR3 DNA reads as TGCAGCGTTGAAATGGGGGCGTCAGTCGGGACCCAGTACTTC.

The chain combines TRBV15 with TRBJ2-1; 7 bases are a match to TRBD2. Trimming at V came to 1 base and at J to 4 bases, leaving 4 bases not matched to a gene. This CDR3 is built from 15 residues. Germline lookup yields CDR1 LNHNV and CDR2 YYDKDF (reference sequence). CDR3 sequence (DNA): TGTGCCACCAGCAGAGGACTAGCAGCATACAATGAGCAGTTCTTC. Protein product: CATSRGLAAYNEQFF.

The CDR3: CASHGARQPQHF. The CDR3 DNA sequence: TGTGCCAGCCACGGGGCTCGTCAGCCCCAGCATTTT. V is TRBV21-1 and J is TRBJ1-5. TRBV21-1 is classified as a pseudogene. This CDR3 region has 12 residues.

The J gene is TRBJ2-1, the V gene TRBV4-1; no reliable D call. V lost 4 bases and J lost 7, with 17 bases in between. In germline, CDR1 is MGHRA, CDR2 YSYEKL. CDR3 length: 15 amino acids. CDR3: CASSRDGSIGNEQFF. The DNA for the CDR3 is TGCGCCAGCAGCCGCGACGGGTCCATCGGGAATGAGCAGTTCTTC.

This chain uses TRBV11-3 with TRBJ2-7; the D call may be TRBD1 or TRBD2 (5 bases each). V was trimmed by 2 bases and J by 1 base, leaving 9 bases between them. The CDR3 is 14 amino acids. Germline V CDR1 and CDR2: SGHNT, YENEEA. DNA for the CDR3: TGTGCCAGCAGCTTATTCTGGGGGTCCTACGAGCAGTACTTC. Translation: CASSLFWGSYEQYF.

The chain employs TRBV5-6 and TRBJ1-5; the D is unclear. This CDR3 spans 13 amino acids. Germline-derived CDR1 and CDR2 are SGHDT and YYEEEE. V dropped 0 bases and J dropped 4 bases, with 5 bases sitting between them. CDR3 in DNA: TGTGCCAGCAGCTTGGTGCTGAATCAGCCCCAGCATTTT. This translates into CASSLVLNQPQHF.

The chain has TRBV5-6 and TRBJ1-5; no firm D call. V gave up 4 bases and J gave up 3 bases, with 8 bases separating them. The CDR3 covers 13 residues. Germline V gene data show CDR1 as SGHDT and CDR2 as YYEEEE. CDR3 sequence reads: CASSASNNQPQHF. The CDR3 DNA is TGTGCCAGCAGCGCCTCAAACAATCAGCCCCAGCATTTT.

This rearrangement joins TRBV11-2 to TRBJ2-7, with TRBD2 matching 12 bases. Germline trimming cut 2 bases from V and 0 bases from J; bases unmatched to any gene: 2. CDR1 is SGHAT, CDR2 FQNNGV, per germline. The CDR3 is 16 amino acids. CDR3 in amino acids: CASSLLTSGGSYEQYF. CDR3 nucleotides: TGTGCCAGCAGCTTATTGACTAGCGGGGGCTCCTACGAGCAGTACTTC.

In DNA form, the CDR3 reads TGTGCCTGGAGTGTAAACTCCTACGAGCAGTACTTC. This sequence encodes CAWSVNSYEQYF. J is TRBJ2-7 and V is TRBV30; D not certain. This CDR3 contains 12 residues. The germline V gene has CDR1 GTSNPN and CDR2 SVGIG (reference sequence). Trimming shortened V by 0 bases and J by 0 bases, and 3 bases separated the two germline ends.

The chain uses TRBV7-2 and TRBJ1-5; 10 positions match TRBD1. Germline V lookup: CDR1 SGHTA, CDR2 FQGNSA. With V trimmed by 4 bases and J by 7 bases, 4 bases remained unmatched. The CDR3 covers 14 residues. The CDR3 here is CASSWGTGVQPQHF. The CDR3 region has the DNA TGTGCCAGCAGCTGGGGGACAGGGGTCCAGCCCCAGCATTTT. The full variable domain, rest sourced from reference TRBV7-2 and TRBJ1-5, is GAGVSQSPSNKVTEKGKDVELRCDPISGHTALYWYRQSLGQGLEFLIYFQGNSAPDKSGLPSDRFSAERTGGSVSTLTIQRTQQEDSAVYLCASSWGTGVQPQHFGDGTRLSIL.

The chain links TRBV12-5 to TRBJ1-2, with no clear D. Trimming left V 3 bases short and J 6 bases short, with 14 bases between. Germline CDR1 is LGHNT and CDR2 is FRNRAP. This CDR3 is built from 14 residues. In DNA, the CDR3 is TGTGCTAGTGGTTTTGACTCGGCCTCGGATGGCTACACCTTC. Its protein is CASGFDSASDGYTF.

The rearrangement joins TRBV6-6 to TRBJ1-4, with D hard to call. CDR1 is MNHNY, CDR2 SVGAGI, per germline (reference sequence). This CDR3 is built from 11 residues. V was pared by 2 bases and J by 7 bases, with 2 bases between. Written as DNA, the CDR3 is TGTGCCAGCAGTTACGTTGAAAAACTGTTTTTT. This sequence encodes CASSYVEKLFF.

This clone was seen once. The gene calls are TRBV10-2 and TRBJ1-2; 8 bases line up with TRBD1. The germline CDR1 and CDR2 sequences are WSHSY and SAAADI. The CDR3 has 14 amino acids. Germline trimming cut 11 bases from V and 0 bases from J; bases unmatched to any gene: 8. CDR3 residues: CAAKGQAANYGYTF. The CDR3 bases are TGCGCCGCAAAGGGACAGGCAGCTAACTATGGCTACACCTTC.

This clone was recorded once. This chain uses TRBV7-9 with TRBJ2-7; no clear D gene. This CDR3 is built from 15 residues. Germline V lookup: CDR1 SEHNR, CDR2 FQNEAQ (reference sequence). V shed 3 bases and J shed 7 bases, with 19 bases lying between them. The CDR3 protein is CASSFWSNPRGEQYF. Written as DNA, the CDR3 is TGTGCCAGCAGCTTCTGGTCTAACCCCCGTGGGGAGCAGTACTTC.

This clone appeared once. The chain employs TRBV14 and TRBJ2-1; D gene ambiguous. This CDR3 has 17 residues. Per the germline V gene, CDR1 is SGHDN and CDR2 is FVKESK. Trimming took 4 bases from V and 0 from J, leaving 16 bases between them. As DNA, the CDR3 is TGTGCCAGCAGCCCCCGGTTTTATGGGCTCTCCTACAATGAGCAGTTCTTC. It is translated as CASSPRFYGLSYNEQFF.

The chain joins TRBV30 to TRBJ1-5; D unresolved. CDR1 and CDR2 from the germline V gene are GTSNPN and SVGIG (reference sequence). V dropped 5 bases and J dropped 0 bases, with 8 bases sitting between them. The CDR3 is 13 amino acids. CDR3 region: CAWGLDSNQPQHF. The CDR3 coding sequence is TGTGCCTGGGGACTGGATAGCAATCAGCCCCAGCATTTT.

The rearrangement links TRBV5-6 to TRBJ1-1; D is possibly TRBD1 (5 bases). Per germline, CDR1 SGHDT and CDR2 YYEEEE. V dropped 2 bases and J dropped 5 bases, with 13 bases sitting between them. The CDR3 runs to 14 residues. The CDR3 sequence is CASSFRGGGTEAFF. In DNA form, the CDR3 reads TGTGCCAGCAGCTTCCGTGGGGGAGGAACTGAAGCTTTCTTT.

The chain joins TRBV10-3 to TRBJ2-7, with 9 bases aligning to TRBD1. The CDR3 spans 13 residues. The germline CDR1 and CDR2 sequences are ENHRY and SYGVKD. The V segment lost 6 bases and the J segment 3 bases; nucleotides outside the gene matches: 3. Written as DNA, the CDR3 is TGTGCCATCAGGCCGGACAGGGGCTACGAGCAGTACTTC. This encodes CAIRPDRGYEQYF.

The genes are TRBV4-3 and TRBJ2-3; D uncertain. The V end was cut by 0 bases, the J end by 5 bases, with 12 bases between. This CDR3 spans 15 amino acids. The germline gives CDR1 LGHNA, CDR2 YSLEER. The CDR3 region is CASSQDGVLVDTQYF. CDR3 nucleotide sequence: TGCGCCAGCAGCCAAGATGGGGTCCTGGTAGATACGCAGTATTTT.

The rearrangement uses TRBV5-4 and TRBJ1-5; the D gene is possibly TRBD1 (5 bases). The CDR3 sequence is 12 residues long. V dropped 5 bases and J dropped 6 bases, with 9 bases sitting between them. Germline assignment: CDR1 SGHNT and CDR2 YYREEE (reference sequence). The CDR3 sequence is CASSYQGQPQHF. The CDR3 DNA reads as TGTGCCAGCAGTTACCAGGGTCAGCCCCAGCATTTT. The full variable domain, its missing parts supplied by reference TRBV5-4 and TRBJ1-5, is ETGVTQSPTHLIKTRGQQVTLRCSSQSGHNTVSWYQQALGQGPQFIFQYYREEENGRGNFPPRFSGLQFPNYSSELNVNALELDDSALYLCASSYQGQPQHFGDGTRLSIL.

This chain uses TRBV27 with TRBJ1-2, with D maybe TRBD1 (5 bases). Looked up from germline, CDR1 is MNHEY and CDR2 is SMNVEV (reference sequence). V was cut by 5 bases and J by 2 bases, with 18 bases left in between. The CDR3 length is 16 residues. CDR3 sequence (DNA): TGTGCCAGCAGTCCGAACGGGGACTTACTCAACTATGGCTACACCTTC. This encodes CASSPNGDLLNYGYTF.

The chain couples TRBV7-8 to TRBJ1-1; no firm D call. The V gene lost 5 bases and the J gene lost 4 bases, with 20 bases spanning the gap. The CDR3 extends over 16 amino acids. CDR1 SGHVS and CDR2 FQNEAQ come from the germline V gene. The CDR3: CASSLLNSIRRTEAFF. Written as DNA, the CDR3 is TGTGCCAGCAGCCTTTTAAATTCGATTCGACGCACTGAAGCTTTCTTT.

V usage is TRBV9 and J usage is TRBJ1-2, with D possibly being TRBD1 (6 bases). CDR1 is SGDLS, CDR2 YYNGEE, per germline. The CDR3 loop spans 12 amino acids. Trimming shortened V by 7 bases and J by 6 bases, and 13 bases separated the two germline ends. The DNA of the CDR3 is TGTGCCAGCGGGCAGGGGATTGATGGCTACACCTTC. This sequence encodes CASGQGIDGYTF.

The V and J genes are TRBV18 and TRBJ2-1, with no clear D. From germline, CDR1 is KGHSH and CDR2 LQKENI. The germline V and J ends were trimmed by 6 bases and 0 bases, with 12 bases remaining between them. The CDR3 totals 15 residues. This CDR3 reads CASSQVKTSYNEQFF. The CDR3, as DNA: TGTGCCAGCTCCCAGGTTAAGACCTCCTACAATGAGCAGTTCTTC.